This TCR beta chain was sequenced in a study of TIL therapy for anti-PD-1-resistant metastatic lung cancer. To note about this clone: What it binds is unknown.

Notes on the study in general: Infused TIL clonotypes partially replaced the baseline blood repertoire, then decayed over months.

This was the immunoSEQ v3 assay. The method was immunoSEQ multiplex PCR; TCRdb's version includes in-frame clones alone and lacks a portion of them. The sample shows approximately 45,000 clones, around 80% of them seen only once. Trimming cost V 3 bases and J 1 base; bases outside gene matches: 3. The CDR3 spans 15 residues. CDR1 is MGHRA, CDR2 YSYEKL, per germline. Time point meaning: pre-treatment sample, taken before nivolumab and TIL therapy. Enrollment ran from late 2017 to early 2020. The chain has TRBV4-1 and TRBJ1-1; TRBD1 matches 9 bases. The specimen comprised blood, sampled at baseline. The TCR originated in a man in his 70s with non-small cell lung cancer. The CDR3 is CASSHGTGRNTEAFF. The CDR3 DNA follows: TGCGCCAGCAGCCACGGGACAGGGCGGAACACTGAAGCTTTCTTT.